These 26 T cell receptor beta chains share one sample of origin, sequenced in a study of T cell repertoires in cytomegalovirus infection. TCRdb redid the calling of the reads with MiXCR, one entry per CDR3 protein. The sample includes about 360,000 distinct CDR3 sequences, around 18% of them seen just once. The sequenced sample consisted of PBMCs. These receptors originate from a human donor in good health (CMV status not recorded). Some clones in this sample may be carry-over from other donors' samples.

This rearrangement joins TRBV2 to TRBJ1-2, with TRBD1 as a possible D gene (5 bases). Germline V gives CDR1 SNHLY, CDR2 FYNNEI. V dropped 2 bases and J dropped 2 bases, with 6 bases sitting between them. The CDR3 consists of 13 residues. The CDR3 is CASSEQGNYGYTF. The CDR3 DNA reads as TGTGCCAGCAGTGAACAGGGAAACTATGGCTACACCTTC.

At least ten counts were recorded for this clonotype. The chain joins TRBV7-2 to TRBJ2-1; D might be TRBD2 (5 bases). Germline CDR1 and CDR2: SGHTA and FQGNSA. Trimming left V 1 base short and J 7 bases short, with 17 bases between. The CDR3 spans 16 residues. The CDR3 region has the DNA TGTGCCAGCAGCTTAGTGAGGGCCGTAATTGGGAATGAGCAGTTCTTC. Amino acids: CASSLVRAVIGNEQFF.

The CDR3 reads CASTTNTEAFF. CDR3 bases: TGTGCCAGCACCACAAACACTGAAGCTTTCTTT. The chain couples TRBV28 to TRBJ1-1; D gene ambiguous. The length of the CDR3 is 11 residues. Germline-derived CDR1 and CDR2 are MDHEN and SYDVKM. With 7 bases removed from V and 2 bases from J, the gap between germline ends came to 5 bases.

The table lists this clonotype with a few counts. The V and J genes are TRBV5-4 and TRBJ2-5; a possible D gene is TRBD2 (6 bases). Looked up from germline, CDR1 is SGHNT and CDR2 is YYREEE (reference sequence). Trimming shortened V by 0 bases and J by 5 bases, and 11 bases separated the two germline ends. This CDR3 has 14 residues. The CDR3 DNA follows: TGTGCCAGCAGCTTGGTCGGGAGCGGGGAGACCCAGTACTTC. This translates into CASSLVGSGETQYF. The complete variable domain, with remaining parts taken from reference TRBV5-4 and TRBJ2-5, reads ETGVTQSPTHLIKTRGQQVTLRCSSQSGHNTVSWYQQALGQGPQFIFQYYREEENGRGNFPPRFSGLQFPNYSSELNVNALELDDSALYLCASSLVGSGETQYFGPGTRLLVL.

The CDR3 DNA reads as TGTGCCAGCAGCTTAGATATTTGGGACAGCTCTGGAAACACCATATATTTT. It codes for CASSLDIWDSSGNTIYF. The rearrangement uses TRBV11-2 and TRBJ1-3, with 7 positions matching TRBD1. The CDR3 spans 17 residues. The V and J ends lost 0 bases and 0 bases, in that order; junction bases with no gene match: 5. From germline, CDR1 is SGHAT and CDR2 FQNNGV.

The chain joins TRBV6-5 to TRBJ2-5, with TRBD2 matching 14 bases. Per the germline V gene, CDR1 is MNHEY and CDR2 is SVGAGI. V was clipped by 4 bases and J by 8 bases; unmatched bases: 9. This CDR3 has 16 residues. CDR3 protein: CASSWGGLAGVQTQYF. In DNA form, the CDR3 reads TGTGCCAGCAGTTGGGGGGGACTAGCGGGGGTTCAAACCCAGTACTTC.

This chain joins TRBV9 and TRBJ1-6; 10 bases are shared with TRBD1. V shed 0 bases, J shed 10 bases, and the junction held 4 bases outside the gene matches. The CDR3 consists of 15 residues. The germline V gene has CDR1 SGDLS and CDR2 YYNGEE. CDR3 in amino acids: CASSVEGTGDSPLHF. The CDR3 DNA reads as TGTGCCAGCAGCGTAGAGGGGACAGGGGACTCACCCCTCCACTTT.

On this clonotype: A much larger clonotype is one base distant, so this may be a read error. The gene calls are TRBV7-6 and TRBJ1-1; D may be TRBD1 (6 bases). CDR1 and CDR2 from the germline V gene are SGHVS and FNYEAQ. This CDR3 has 14 residues. The DNA of the CDR3 is TGTGCCAGCAGCTTCGGACAGCTGGGCACTAAAGCTTTCTTT. This gives the protein CASSFGQLGTKAFF.

The chain combines TRBV28 with TRBJ1-6; D remains ambiguous. V was shortened by 7 bases and J by 6 bases, with 16 bases between the two germline ends. There are 15 residues in the CDR3. Germline CDR1 and CDR2: MDHEN and SYDVKM. CDR3 DNA sequence: TGTGCCAGCATCGATCATCCAGGAGTTAATTCACCCCTCCACTTT. Protein: CASIDHPGVNSPLHF.

V usage is TRBV12-3 or TRBV12-4 and J usage is TRBJ2-1, with 7 bases lining up with TRBD2. Trimming removed 4 bases from V and 0 bases from J; junction bases left unmatched: 12. The CDR3 is 18 amino acids. The CDR3, as DNA: TGTGCCAGCAGTTGGGGCTGGGGGGGGTCTAGCTCCTACAATGAGCAGTTCTTC. Translation: CASSWGWGGSSSYNEQFF.

The chain uses TRBV2 and TRBJ2-1; TRBD1 matches 7 bases. V shed 10 bases and J 4 bases; nucleotides not matched to a gene: 10. The CDR3 sequence is 14 residues long. Germline V gives CDR1 SNHLY, CDR2 FYNNEI. CDR3 nucleotides: TGTGCCATAATCTTAGGGGACAGTTACAATGAGCAGTTCTTC. It codes for CAIILGDSYNEQFF.

Ten or more counts support this clonotype. This chain connects TRBV6-1 to TRBJ2-1, with 8 bases fitting TRBD1. CDR1 is MNHNS, CDR2 SASEGT, per germline. V shed 6 bases and J 0 bases; nucleotides not matched to a gene: 10. The length of the CDR3 is 17 residues. The DNA for the CDR3 is TGTGCCAGCAGAGACAGGGGAAGCTGGAACTCCTACAATGAGCAGTTCTTC. Amino acids: CASRDRGSWNSYNEQFF.

The chain combines TRBV5-3 with TRBJ2-1, with D possibly matching TRBD2 (5 bases). TRBV5-3 is marked as an open reading frame, function uncertain. Trimming took 8 bases from V and 4 from J, leaving 22 bases between them. The CDR3 runs to 16 residues. CDR3 nucleotide sequence: TGTGCCAGCAGACCCTGGACCGCGGGCAATTACAATGAGCAGTTCTTC. It translates to CASRPWTAGNYNEQFF.

J is TRBJ2-1 and V is TRBV19, with 9 bases identical to TRBD1. The CDR3 runs 14 residues. The ends lost 4 bases at V and 8 bases at J; junction bases unmatched: 6. Looked up from germline, CDR1 is LNHDA and CDR2 is SQIVND (reference sequence). CDR3 DNA sequence: TGTGCCAGTAGTACCGGGACAGGGCCGCATGAGCAGTTCTTC. This translates into CASSTGTGPHEQFF.

The sample holds many counts of this clonotype. This rearrangement joins TRBV7-2 to TRBJ1-1; D gene unclear. CDR1 is SGHTA, CDR2 FQGNSA, per germline. The CDR3 is 13 residues long. Trimming cost V 3 bases and J 5 bases, with 10 bases left between them. DNA for the CDR3: TGTGCCAGCAGCTTGAGGGCGGGGACTGAAGCTTTCTTT. Translation: CASSLRAGTEAFF.

The V call is TRBV11-2, the J call TRBJ2-1; 10 bases map to TRBD2. The CDR3 loop spans 19 amino acids. The germline CDR1 and CDR2 sequences are SGHAT and FQNNGV. Losses at the gene ends were 3 bases for V and 5 bases for J; bases not matched to a gene: 16. This chain's CDR3 is CASSFVAGGNPKKDNEQFF. CDR3 coding DNA: TGTGCCAGCAGCTTTGTAGCGGGGGGAAACCCTAAGAAGGACAATGAGCAGTTCTTC. The whole variable domain, filled in from reference TRBV11-2 and TRBJ2-1, reads EAGVAQSPRYKIIEKRQSVAFWCNPISGHATLYWYQQILGQGPKLLIQFQNNGVVDDSQLPKDRFSAERLKGVDSTLKIQPAKLEDSAVYLCASSFVAGGNPKKDNEQFFGPGTRLTVL.

J is TRBJ2-1 and V is TRBV19; 8 bases line up with TRBD2. Germline V CDR1 and CDR2: LNHDA, SQIVND (reference sequence). Losses at the gene ends were 3 bases for V and 4 bases for J; bases not matched to a gene: 11. The CDR3 runs to 17 residues. CDR3 nucleotides: TGTGCCAGTAGTATTTGGGCTAGCGGGTCCCTGTACAATGAGCAGTTCTTC. It yields the protein CASSIWASGSLYNEQFF.

The chain is built from TRBV20-1 and TRBJ2-1; 8 bases map to TRBD2. CDR1 and CDR2 from the germline V gene are DFQATT and SNEGSKA (reference sequence). Losses at the gene ends were 0 bases for V and 7 bases for J; bases not matched to a gene: 11. The CDR3 covers 16 residues. The CDR3 loop reads CSARDPVAGPDNEQFF. CDR3 sequence (DNA): TGCAGTGCTAGAGACCCTGTAGCGGGGCCGGATAATGAGCAGTTCTTC.

In its sample, this clonotype was seen a few times. The DNA for the CDR3 is TGTGCCAGCAGCGAATACAGGGGGCGCAGAAACATTCAGTACTTC. It is translated as CASSEYRGRRNIQYF. The V call is TRBV12-3 or TRBV12-4, the J call TRBJ2-4; 9 positions match TRBD1. CDR3 length: 15 residues. V trimming: 6 bases; J trimming: 6 bases; junction bases outside the gene matches: 9.

This clonotype was seen many times. The rearrangement uses TRBV11-2 and TRBJ1-4; no clear D. V lost 2 bases and J 0 bases, leaving 10 bases between the germline ends. Germline V gene lookup returns CDR1 SGHAT and CDR2 FQNNGV. CDR3 length equals 16 residues. The CDR3 loop is CASSLRVTATNEKLFF. CDR3 bases: TGTGCCAGCAGCTTAAGGGTGACCGCAACTAATGAAAAACTGTTTTTT.

In this sample, this clonotype turned up many times. CDR3 nucleotides: TGTGCCAGCAGTTTTAGTCCAGCGGGTCAAGAGACCCAGTACTTC. Translated: CASSFSPAGQETQYF. The chain is built from TRBV12-3 or TRBV12-4 and TRBJ2-5, with D perhaps matching TRBD2 (6 bases). The CDR3 extends over 15 amino acids. The V and J ends lost 3 bases and 2 bases respectively, with 13 bases between them.

The V and J genes are TRBV27 and TRBJ2-7, with D uncertain. Germline assignment: CDR1 MNHEY and CDR2 SMNVEV (reference sequence). Trimming removed 5 bases from V and 3 bases from J, with 14 bases in between. The CDR3 is 14 residues long. CDR3 in amino acids: CASSPKITHYEQYF. DNA for the CDR3: TGTGCCAGCAGTCCCAAGATTACACACTACGAGCAGTACTTC.

This clonotype came up a few times. V is TRBV29-1 and J is TRBJ2-1; D is unclear. This CDR3 has 13 residues. The germline V and J ends were trimmed by 7 bases and 6 bases, with 16 bases remaining between them. Germline CDR1 reads SQVTM; CDR2 reads ANQGSEA. The CDR3 here is CSAHQLTINEQFF. CDR3 nucleotides: TGCAGCGCCCACCAACTAACGATCAATGAGCAGTTCTTC.

The chain employs TRBV7-2 and TRBJ2-3, with 9 bases that match TRBD2. The V gene's germline CDR1 is SGHTA and CDR2 FQGNSA. The CDR3 consists of 15 residues. With V trimmed by 2 bases and J by 6 bases, 6 bases remained unmatched. In nucleotides, the CDR3 is TGTGCCAGCAGCTTACTCCTAGCGGGAACGGATACGCAGTATTTT. The encoded protein is CASSLLLAGTDTQYF.

This clonotype was seen only a few times. CDR3 nucleotide sequence: TGTGCCAGCAGTTTAAGGGGGCTGTACGAGCAGTACTTC. Amino acids: CASSLRGLYEQYF. This chain connects TRBV28 to TRBJ2-7; 7 positions match TRBD1. Germline loops: CDR1 MDHEN, CDR2 SYDVKM. Trimming at V came to 2 bases and at J to 4 bases, leaving 2 bases not matched to a gene. The CDR3 is made up of 13 amino acids.

This clonotype was detected ten times or more. The rearrangement joins TRBV12-3 or TRBV12-4 to TRBJ1-5; D is uncertain. V was trimmed by 5 bases and J by 0 bases, leaving 14 bases between them. The CDR3 covers 16 residues. The CDR3 DNA is TGTGCCAGCAGTCCCGGCCCTCTTGGTAGCAATCAGCCCCAGCATTTT. This encodes CASSPGPLGSNQPQHF.